This entry features one TCR beta chain sequence. Measured with immunoSEQ multiplex PCR; TCRdb has only the in-frame clones, and not every one. The sample holds around 300,000 clones, 85% to 90% seen once. The V and J ends lost 3 bases and 8 bases respectively, with 10 bases between them. The CDR3 runs to 12 residues. Recovered participants had two consecutive negative NP/OP PCR tests, healthcare professional clearance, or symptom resolution. The data were taken from a study of blood T cell repertoires in COVID-19. Study-level background: COVID-19 samples collected from the United States, Italy and Spain covered acute and convalescent phases. T cells, B-cell-depleted T cells, or PBMCs supplied cDNA or gDNA.

This TCR came from a woman under 30 who had recovered from COVID-19. The rearrangement links TRBV12-3 or TRBV12-4 to TRBJ1-2; TRBD1 is a possible D gene (5 bases). Sequenced sample: PBMCs or T cells enriched from blood (not recorded which). CDR3 sequence (DNA): TGTGCCAGCAGTTTGAGCAGGGAAGGCTACACCTTC. This gives the protein CASSLSREGYTF.